The 22 T cell receptor beta chains below come from one sample, sequenced in a study of blood T cell repertoires in COVID-19 (dated by TCRdb to the early 2020s). The library was produced with the immunoSEQ multiplex PCR assay. In its TCRdb copy, this immuneACCESS table keeps in-frame sequences only and misses some clones. Where compared with another copy, unresolved V genes explain less than half of these, and the others have no known cause. The sample contains some 30,000 clones, around 80% of them found a single time. The ten largest clones capture roughly 15% of the sample. The specimen sequenced was peripheral blood. The receptor source for this set is a human donor in a cohort sampled during active COVID-19.

The chain joins TRBV4-3 to TRBJ1-4; no clear D. The CDR3 has 15 residues. V was trimmed by 0 bases and J by 3 bases, leaving 8 bases between them. The germline CDR1 and CDR2 sequences are LGHNA and YSLEER. The CDR3 DNA reads TGCGCCAGCAGCCAAGATCGGGTACCTAATGAAAAACTGTTTTTT. It translates to CASSQDRVPNEKLFF.

This clone was detected only a few times. The chain is built from TRBV5-1 and TRBJ1-1, with TRBD1 matching 7 bases. V gave up 0 bases and J gave up 6 bases; unmatched junction bases: 5. This CDR3 is built from 14 residues. The germline V gene has CDR1 SGHRS and CDR2 YFSETQ. CDR3 bases: TGCGCCAGCAGCTTGGTGAGACAGGGATCTGAAGCTTTCTTT. Amino acids: CASSLVRQGSEAFF. Supplemented by reference TRBV5-1 and TRBJ1-1, the full variable domain reads KAGVTQTPRYLIKTRGQQVTLSCSPISGHRSVSWYQQTPGQGLQFLFEYFSETQRNKGNFPGRFSGRQFSNSRSEMNVSTLELGDSALYLCASSLVRQGSEAFFGQGTRLTVV.

This chain connects TRBV5-1 to TRBJ2-3; 7 bases are shared with TRBD1. J was trimmed by 0 bases and V by 3 bases; bases with no gene match: 10. Germline loops: CDR1 SGHRS, CDR2 YFSETQ. This CDR3 region has 17 residues. CDR3 protein: CASSSLPTGPSTDTQYF. As DNA, the CDR3 is TGCGCCAGCAGCTCGCTCCCGACAGGGCCTAGCACAGATACGCAGTATTTT.

The chain is built from TRBV28 and TRBJ1-2; a weak D match, TRBD1 (6 bases). The length of the CDR3 is 16 residues. CDR1 and CDR2 from the germline V gene are MDHEN and SYDVKM. Trimming left V 5 bases short and J 4 bases short, with 20 bases between. The CDR3 DNA reads TGTGCCAGCAGTCCCCCGCTGGGGGCGGGGGGCTATGGCTACACCTTC. Amino acid sequence: CASSPPLGAGGYGYTF.

This chain links TRBV3-1 (or the pseudogene TRBV3-2) with TRBJ1-3; tentative D call: TRBD1 (6 bases). The CDR3 loop spans 15 amino acids. Germline CDR1 reads LGHDT; CDR2 reads YNNKEL (reference sequence). Between the trimmed V and J ends, which lost 8 bases and 4 bases, there was a span of 18 bases. The CDR3 bases are TGTGCCAGCGCCCAGACAGGCCTCAGAGGAAACACCATATATTTT. It yields the protein CASAQTGLRGNTIYF.

The rearrangement joins TRBV10-3 to TRBJ1-4, with D maybe TRBD1 (5 bases). The CDR3 contains 13 residues. Between the trimmed V and J ends, which lost 11 bases and 5 bases, there was a span of 15 bases. Germline V gene data show CDR1 as ENHRY and CDR2 as SYGVKD. The CDR3 here is CASLAGPNEKLFF. The CDR3 coding sequence is TGTGCCTCCCTGGCAGGGCCGAATGAAAAACTGTTTTTT.

The chain links TRBV4-3 to TRBJ2-7; TRBD2 aligns across 13 bases. Germline trimming cut 8 bases from V and 4 bases from J; bases unmatched to any gene: 5. The germline V gene encodes CDR1 LGHNA and CDR2 YSLEER. The CDR3 has 14 amino acids. The CDR3 region is CASSPGLAGYEQYF. In nucleotides, the CDR3 is TGCGCCAGCTCTCCGGGACTAGCGGGGTACGAGCAGTACTTC.

This chain joins TRBV29-1 and TRBJ1-1; D uncertain. V was trimmed by 2 bases and J by 10 bases, leaving 8 bases between them. Germline V lookup: CDR1 SQVTM, CDR2 ANQGSEA. The CDR3 covers 10 residues. Here the CDR3 DNA reads TGCAGCGTTGAAACACGTGTAGCTTTCTTT. This codes for CSVETRVAFF.

This chain joins TRBV28 and TRBJ1-2; the D is unclear. Deletions cut 2 bases from V and 8 bases from J, with 6 bases between. There are 11 residues in the CDR3. Per germline, CDR1 MDHEN and CDR2 SYDVKM. This CDR3 is CASSLEGGYTF. The CDR3 DNA follows: TGTGCCAGCAGTTTAGAGGGCGGCTACACCTTC.

The chain uses TRBV7-9 and TRBJ2-5, with 11 bases matching TRBD2. The CDR3 contains 17 residues. CDR1 SEHNR and CDR2 FQNEAQ come from the germline V gene (reference sequence). V dropped 5 bases and J dropped 3; count of bases not matched to a gene: 11. The CDR3 here is CASSALPSGGTKETQYF. Written as DNA, the CDR3 is TGTGCCAGCAGCGCCTTACCTAGCGGGGGGACTAAAGAGACCCAGTACTTC. Combining the CDR3 with reference TRBV7-9 and TRBJ2-5 gives the whole variable domain DTGVSQNPRHKITKRGQNVTFRCDPISEHNRLYWYRQTLGQGPEFLTYFQNEAQLEKSRLLSDRFSAERPKGSFSTLEIQRTEQGDSAMYLCASSALPSGGTKETQYFGPGTRLLVL.

This sequence joins TRBV11-2 and TRBJ2-7; 7 bases fit TRBD1. J lost 0 bases, V lost 0 bases, and 2 bases had no gene match. The germline V gene has CDR1 SGHAT and CDR2 FQNNGV. This CDR3 contains 15 residues. Here the CDR3 reads CASSLDRGLSYEQYF. The CDR3 nucleotides are TGTGCCAGCAGCTTAGATAGGGGGCTCTCCTACGAGCAGTACTTC.

This chain uses TRBV6-1 with TRBJ1-2; a possible D gene is TRBD1 (6 bases). Germline values: CDR1 MNHNS, CDR2 SASEGT. Trimming stripped 0 bases from V and 8 bases from J, with 13 bases between. This CDR3 spans 14 amino acids. CDR3 sequence: CASSEAGGIGGYTF. CDR3 sequence (DNA): TGTGCCAGCAGTGAAGCAGGGGGTATCGGAGGCTACACCTTC.

The chain joins TRBV3-1 (or the pseudogene TRBV3-2) to TRBJ1-1, with a possible D match to TRBD1 (6 bases). Looked up from germline, CDR1 is LGHDT and CDR2 is YNNKEL (reference sequence). With 1 base removed from V and 1 base from J, the gap between germline ends came to 10 bases. The CDR3 runs to 15 residues. CDR3 sequence: CASSQGGRGNTEAFF. The CDR3 nucleotides are TGTGCCAGCAGCCAAGGGGGCAGGGGGAACACTGAAGCTTTCTTT.

This chain uses TRBV6-2 or TRBV6-3 with TRBJ1-5; a possible D gene is TRBD1 (6 bases). There are 15 residues in the CDR3. V dropped 2 bases and J dropped 0 bases, with 8 bases sitting between them. In germline, CDR1 is MNHEY, CDR2 SVGEGT. CDR3 loop: CASSYGQHSNQPQHF. The CDR3, as DNA: TGTGCCAGCAGTTACGGACAGCATAGCAATCAGCCCCAGCATTTT.

This clone was observed a single time. The chain has TRBV7-2 and TRBJ2-2; no clear D. The CDR3 length is 16 residues. In germline, CDR1 is SGHTA, CDR2 FQGNSA. Trimming took off 1 base at V and 5 bases at J, with 14 bases between the two ends. The DNA for the CDR3 is TGTGCCAGCAGCTTAGGAGTGGTCGTCCGGACCGGGGAGCTGTTTTTT. Translated, it gives CASSLGVVVRTGELFF.

The chain employs TRBV5-1 and TRBJ1-4; possibly TRBD1 for D (5 bases). The CDR3 is 14 residues long. Germline values: CDR1 SGHRS, CDR2 YFSETQ. Trimming cost V 2 bases and J 8 bases, with 13 bases left between them. The CDR3 nucleotides read TGCGCCAGCAGCTTCGACAGCCGGGGGGAAAAACTGTTTTTT. This codes for CASSFDSRGEKLFF.

This clone appeared a few times. V is TRBV5-1 and J is TRBJ2-5; TRBD2 aligns across 10 bases. V lost 3 bases, J lost 2 bases, and 4 bases stayed unmatched. The CDR3 covers 15 residues. Germline V gene lookup returns CDR1 SGHRS and CDR2 YFSETQ. The CDR3 nucleotides read TGCGCCAGCAGCTCGCTAGCGGGGGATCAAGAGACCCAGTACTTC. Encoded protein: CASSSLAGDQETQYF.

This chain uses TRBV15 with TRBJ2-6; no definite D call. The V and J ends lost 4 bases and 2 bases respectively, with 9 bases between them. This CDR3 has 15 residues. CDR1 and CDR2 (germline): LNHNV, YYDKDF (reference sequence). CDR3 sequence (DNA): TGTGCCACCAGCACCGGTGTGGCTGGGGCCAACGTCCTGACTTTC. Translation gives CATSTGVAGANVLTF.

The V gene is TRBV27, the J gene TRBJ2-5; D is perhaps TRBD2 (6 bases). The CDR3 consists of 14 residues. V shed 3 bases and J shed 7 bases, with 15 bases lying between them. The germline V gene has CDR1 MNHEY and CDR2 SMNVEV (reference sequence). DNA for the CDR3: TGTGCCAGCAGTTTGGCACCCGCCGGGGGGACCCAGTACTTC. This gives the protein CASSLAPAGGTQYF.

CDR3 sequence reads: CASSTRAGNTEAFF. The CDR3, as DNA: TGTGCCAGCAGCACGAGGGCCGGGAACACTGAAGCTTTCTTT. The V gene is TRBV7-3, the J gene TRBJ1-1, with D unclear. The CDR3 extends over 14 amino acids. Trimming took 5 bases from V and 1 from J, leaving 11 bases between them. CDR1 and CDR2 (germline): SGHTA, FQGTGA. The whole variable domain, filled in from reference TRBV7-3 and TRBJ1-1, reads GAGVSQTPSNKVTEKGKYVELRCDPISGHTALYWYRQSLGQGPEFLIYFQGTGAADDSGLPNDRFFAVRPEGSVSTLKIQRTERGDSAVYLCASSTRAGNTEAFFGQGTRLTVV.

The chain combines TRBV10-2 with TRBJ1-2, with 7 bases identical to TRBD1. The J segment lost 1 base and the V segment lost 5 bases, leaving 4 bases of the junction unmatched. The CDR3 totals 14 residues. CDR1 is WSHSY, CDR2 SAAADI, per germline. The CDR3 loop reads CASSLGTDNYGYTF. DNA of the CDR3: TGCGCCAGCAGTCTCGGGACAGATAACTATGGCTACACCTTC.

This clone has a handful of counts. The rearrangement joins TRBV28 to TRBJ1-5; D unclear. CDR1 is MDHEN, CDR2 SYDVKM, per germline. The CDR3 has 17 amino acids. Trimming stripped 2 bases from V and 6 bases from J, with 20 bases between. CDR3 bases: TGTGCCAGCAGTTTAAGTACCGGGATGGGCGGGGTTCAGCCCCAGCATTTT. This gives the protein CASSLSTGMGGVQPQHF. Based on the CDR3 plus reference TRBV28 and TRBJ1-5, the full variable domain is DVKVTQSSRYLVKRTGEKVFLECVQDMDHENMFWYRQDPGLGLRLIYFSYDVKMKEKGDIPEGYSVSREKKERFSLILESASTNQTSMYLCASSLSTGMGGVQPQHFGDGTRLSIL.